Below, 13 T cell receptor beta chains from the same sample are listed, as sequenced in a study of identical twins. In TCRdb, the 5' RACE reads were re-called with MiXCR into one record per CDR3 protein. The data contain some 630,000 distinct CDR3 sequences, under 8.5% of them singletons. These same data were also listed under a study on yellow fever vaccine responses in identical twins.

Sequencing was performed on PBMCs. These receptors all stem from a woman between 18 and 29 years old in good health.

This clonotype came up many times. This rearrangement joins TRBV9 to TRBJ2-1, with TRBD2 matching over 14 bases. This CDR3 is 16 amino acids long. Germline CDR1 and CDR2: SGDLS and YYNGEE. The junction had 9 bases not matched to a gene; V was cut back by 4 bases and J by 9 bases. The CDR3 here is CASSPGTSGSLGEQFF. CDR3 nucleotide sequence: TGTGCCAGCAGCCCCGGGACTAGCGGGAGTTTAGGTGAGCAGTTCTTC. The entire variable domain, with the rest obtained from reference TRBV9 and TRBJ2-1, is as follows: DSGVTQTPKHLITATGQRVTLRCSPRSGDLSVYWYQQSLDQGLQFLIQYYNGEERAKGNILERFSAQQFPDLHSELNLSSLELGDSALYFCASSPGTSGSLGEQFFGPGTRLTVL.

This clonotype was picked up a small number of times. The V gene is TRBV4-2, the J gene TRBJ2-7; 8 nucleotides line up with TRBD2. Germline loops: CDR1 LGHNA, CDR2 YNFKEQ. The CDR3 runs 17 residues. Unmatched junction bases numbered 7, after V lost 0 bases and J lost 0 bases. The chain's CDR3 is CASSQDRSGSASYEQYF. CDR3 DNA: TGTGCCAGCAGCCAAGATAGAAGCGGGAGCGCCTCCTACGAGCAGTACTTC.

The chain recombines TRBV12-3 or TRBV12-4 with TRBJ2-5, with 7 bases lining up with TRBD1. The trim removed 2 bases at V and 6 bases at J, leaving 3 bases unmatched. This CDR3 region has 13 residues. The CDR3 region is CASSLMGQKTQYF. The CDR3, as DNA: TGTGCCAGCAGTTTAATGGGACAGAAGACCCAGTACTTC.

A few counts support this clonotype. The V call is TRBV20-1, the J call TRBJ2-2; no clear D gene. CDR3 length equals 12 residues. From germline, CDR1 is DFQATT and CDR2 SNEGSKA (reference sequence). Trimming cost V 3 bases and J 4 bases, with 6 bases left between them. The CDR3 DNA is TGCAGTGCTAGTCATGCCACCGGGGAGCTGTTTTTT. Translated, it gives CSASHATGELFF.

The chain couples TRBV29-1 to TRBJ2-1; 13 bases map to TRBD2. This CDR3 spans 13 amino acids. Germline V gene data show CDR1 as SQVTM and CDR2 as ANQGSEA. Trimming cost V 7 bases and J 7 bases; bases outside gene matches: 4. DNA for the CDR3: TGCAGCGAGGGACTAGCGGGAAATAATGAGCAGTTCTTC. Its protein product is CSEGLAGNNEQFF.

This sequence joins TRBV6-2 or TRBV6-3 and TRBJ2-7; no clear D. Trimming left V 6 bases short and J 2 bases short, with 8 bases between. The length of the CDR3 is 12 residues. Germline CDR1 MNHEY, CDR2 SVGEGT. The CDR3 region has the DNA TGTGCCAGCAGGGATCCGACCTACGAGCAGTACTTC. Translation gives CASRDPTYEQYF.

V and J are TRBV6-2 or TRBV6-3 and TRBJ2-1; D is possibly TRBD1 (5 bases). V was clipped by 6 bases and J by 4 bases, with 13 bases between them. Germline assignment: CDR1 MNHEY and CDR2 SVGEGT. CDR3 size: 14 residues. CDR3 protein: CASSDGHLYNEQFF. The CDR3, as DNA: TGTGCCAGCAGCGATGGACACTTATACAATGAGCAGTTCTTC.

This clonotype has at least ten counts. This chain links TRBV15 with TRBJ2-1; D gene uncertain. CDR3 length equals 15 residues. From germline, CDR1 is LNHNV and CDR2 YYDKDF (reference sequence). With 0 bases removed from V and 4 bases from J, the gap between germline ends came to 10 bases. The chain's CDR3 is CATSRDPGSYNEQFF. The CDR3 nucleotides are TGTGCCACCAGCAGAGACCCGGGCTCTTACAATGAGCAGTTCTTC.

This clonotype was seen many times. The rearrangement links TRBV13 to TRBJ1-1, with no clear D. CDR3 length: 12 residues. Germline values: CDR1 PRHDT, CDR2 FYEKMQ (reference sequence). The V end lost 0 bases, the J end lost 8 bases, and 7 bases lay between the germline ends. CDR3 bases: TGTGCCAGCAGCTTAGGTCTGGGAGAAGCTTTCTTT. Its protein is CASSLGLGEAFF.

The chain carries TRBV27 and TRBJ2-1; 12 nucleotides match TRBD2. In germline, CDR1 is MNHEY, CDR2 SMNVEV (reference sequence). This CDR3 comprises 17 residues. J was trimmed by 12 bases and V by 5 bases; bases with no gene match: 17. The DNA for the CDR3 is TGTGCCAGCAGTGCGACCCTGACTAGCGGGAGTTCCTTTGCGCAGTTCTTC. Translation: CASSATLTSGSSFAQFF.

This clonotype was detected many times. This sequence joins TRBV20-1 and TRBJ2-1; 9 bases fit TRBD2. With 0 bases clipped from V and 3 bases from J, the junction kept 6 bases outside the gene matches. The germline gives CDR1 DFQATT, CDR2 SNEGSKA (reference sequence). The CDR3 has 16 residues. This CDR3 is CSARDLGRGGYNEQFF. The CDR3 DNA follows: TGCAGTGCTAGAGATCTCGGGCGGGGGGGCTACAATGAGCAGTTCTTC.

The V gene is TRBV10-3, the J gene TRBJ1-2, with D hard to call. CDR1 and CDR2 from the germline V gene are ENHRY and SYGVKD. The CDR3 runs to 14 residues. Trimming pared 0 bases from V and 5 bases from J, leaving 10 bases between. The CDR3 DNA reads TGTGCCATCAGTGAGTCGGAAGGACGGTATGGCTACACCTTC. It specifies CAISESEGRYGYTF.

The rearrangement uses TRBV29-1 and TRBJ2-1, with D uncertain. The ends were cut back, 7 bases at V and 0 bases at J, with 13 bases in the middle. This CDR3 contains 14 residues. Germline CDR1 reads SQVTM; CDR2 reads ANQGSEA. The CDR3 DNA follows: TGCAGCGCCCACCAGGAGAGCTCCTACAATGAGCAGTTCTTC. It is translated as CSAHQESSYNEQFF.